This T cell receptor (beta chain) is from a study of T cells in Graves' hyperthyroidism and ophthalmopathy. This clonotype occurred a few times. Being one base from a much bigger clone, this may be a read error. CDR1 and CDR2 (germline): SGHDT, YYEEEE. This CDR3 region has 16 residues. Trimming took 4 bases from V and 1 from J; bases not matched to a gene: 6. Amplified TCR beta CDR3 regions came from RNA transcripts. The HTBI primer set served for first-round RT-PCR of the TCR CDR3. TCRdb re-called the multiplex PCR reads with MiXCR, one entry per CDR3 protein. The data contain roughly 700,000 distinct CDR3 sequences, less than 15% of them singletons.

The receptor comes from a young woman with Graves' hyperthyroidism. Sequenced sample: blood. The J gene is TRBJ2-5, the V gene TRBV5-6, with 11 bases lining up with TRBD2. The DNA of the CDR3 is TGTGCCAGCAGCCCCGGACTAGCGGGCACCCAAGAGACCCAGTACTTC. Amino acids: CASSPGLAGTQETQYF.